This TCR beta chain was identified during a study of shared clonotypes between healthy human individuals. Sequenced by immunoSEQ multiplex PCR; TCRdb stores in-frame clones only, minus some. The table lists around 2.5 million clones, roughly 93% of them singletons. Per the germline V gene, CDR1 is SGDLS and CDR2 is YYNGEE. This CDR3 spans 13 amino acids. The ends were cut back, 0 bases at V and 10 bases at J, with 12 bases in the middle. The chain carries TRBV9 and TRBJ2-3; perhaps D is TRBD1 or TRBD2 (6 bases each). The TCR was taken from a man aged 18 to 30 in good health. Some clones in this sample may be carry-over from other donors' samples. Input material: naive CD4+ T cells from PBMCs. This sample's subset: CD45RA+ positively selected. CDR3 sequence reads: CASSVEGGSAQYF. The CDR3 DNA reads TGTGCCAGCAGCGTAGAGGGGGGCTCGGCGCAGTATTTT.